These 14 T cell receptor beta chains originate from one sample sequenced in a study of response to subunit inactivated influenza vaccine (dated by TCRdb to between 2018 and 2020). Libraries were built with RT-PCR. The sequencer was an Illumina HiSeq 2500. The raw public reads went through TCRdb reprocessing: fastp at Q25, MiXCR clone calling, in-frame beta chains kept. Rows matching on CDR3 protein sequence are summarized as one entry with the most common DNA and genes. This sample is represented by hundreds of thousands of distinct CDR3 sequences; approximately 15% of them were singletons. The ten largest clones take up less than 9% of the sample. The material was PBMCs from blood, obtained 14 days before vaccination. These receptors were taken from a man aged 45-65 years who received an inactivated influenza vaccine. Donor details come from another sample of the same person, matched by shared clones.

This chain uses TRBV4-3 with TRBJ1-1; D remains ambiguous. CDR3 length: 15 amino acids. V was cut by 0 bases and J by 7 bases, with 15 bases left in between. The germline V gene has CDR1 LGHNA and CDR2 YSLEER. The CDR3 loop reads CASSQEPGRNGEAFF. CDR3 coding DNA: TGCGCCAGCAGCCAAGAGCCTGGACGGAACGGTGAAGCTTTCTTT.

This clonotype occurred a few times. The CDR3 reads CASSSGTGVISGNTIYF. The CDR3 DNA sequence: TGTGCCAGCAGCTCAGGGACAGGGGTTATCTCTGGAAACACCATATATTTT. The rearrangement joins TRBV7-6 to TRBJ1-3, with TRBD1 matching over 10 bases. The trim removed 4 bases at V and 0 bases at J, leaving 6 bases unmatched. Per germline, CDR1 SGHVS and CDR2 FNYEAQ. The CDR3 covers 17 residues.

Comments on this clonotype: A read error may explain this, as a much larger clone is one base away. The chain combines TRBV5-1 with TRBJ2-7; no clear D gene. The germline gives CDR1 SGHRS, CDR2 YFSETQ. The CDR3 extends over 13 amino acids. Trimming pared 2 bases from V and 1 base from J, leaving 7 bases between. This chain's CDR3 is CASSFYISYEQYF. CDR3 DNA sequence: TGCGCCAGCAGCTTCTACATATCCTACGAGCAGTACTTC. Full variable domain (remainder filled in from reference TRBV5-1 and TRBJ2-7): KAGVTQTPRYLIKTRGQQVTLSCSPISGHRSVSWYQQTPGQGLQFLFEYFSETQRNKGNFPGRFSGRQFSNSRSEMNVSTLELGDSALYLCASSFYISYEQYFGPGTRLTVT.

This sequence joins TRBV24-1 and TRBJ2-1, with D perhaps TRBD1 (7 bases). Trimming removed 1 base from V and 8 bases from J, with 17 bases in between. CDR1 and CDR2 (germline): KGHDR, SFDVKD. This CDR3 contains 16 residues. This CDR3 reads CATSDFWDSGSDEQFF. The CDR3 nucleotides are TGTGCCACCAGTGATTTTTGGGACAGCGGGTCGGATGAGCAGTTCTTC.

This clonotype was seen ten or more times. In DNA form, the CDR3 reads TGTGCCAGCAGCTTAAACCCCATGAGCTCCTACAATGAGCAGTTCTTC. Translating gives CASSLNPMSSYNEQFF. The V gene is TRBV11-2, the J gene TRBJ2-1; no firm D call. Per the germline V gene, CDR1 is SGHAT and CDR2 is FQNNGV. The CDR3 has 16 residues. Trimming shortened V by 2 bases and J by 0 bases, and 11 bases separated the two germline ends.

This clonotype has ten or more counts. The chain links TRBV10-3 to TRBJ2-1; 12 nucleotides match TRBD1. Trimming took 2 bases from V and 8 from J; bases not matched to a gene: 7. Germline V gene lookup returns CDR1 ENHRY and CDR2 SYGVKD. The CDR3 totals 16 residues. Written as DNA, the CDR3 is TGTGCCATCAGTGAGCCGGGACAGGGGGCGGTGGATGAGCAGTTCTTC. Amino acids: CAISEPGQGAVDEQFF.

V is TRBV7-2 and J is TRBJ1-2; D not certain. Deletions cut 1 base from V and 3 bases from J, with 9 bases between. This CDR3 is 14 amino acids long. Germline CDR1 reads SGHTA; CDR2 reads FQGNSA. CDR3 in DNA: TGTGCCAGCAGCTTAGGTCGGGAATACTATGGCTACACCTTC. Translating gives CASSLGREYYGYTF. The entire variable domain, with the rest obtained from reference TRBV7-2 and TRBJ1-2, is as follows: GAGVSQSPSNKVTEKGKDVELRCDPISGHTALYWYRQSLGQGLEFLIYFQGNSAPDKSGLPSDRFSAERTGGSVSTLTIQRTQQEDSAVYLCASSLGREYYGYTFGSGTRLTVV.

This chain joins TRBV27 and TRBJ1-2, with a tentative D call TRBD1 (5 bases). The CDR3 spans 13 residues. The V gene lost 5 bases and the J gene lost 8 bases, with 15 bases spanning the gap. Germline CDR1 reads MNHEY; CDR2 reads SMNVEV (reference sequence). The CDR3 reads CASSKQVLGGYTF. The CDR3, as DNA: TGTGCCAGCAGTAAACAGGTTCTGGGAGGCTACACCTTC.

This clonotype was detected a few times. This chain joins TRBV10-3 and TRBJ1-4; D is ambiguous. The germline V gene encodes CDR1 ENHRY and CDR2 SYGVKD. This CDR3 has 11 residues. Trimming took 2 bases from V and 16 from J, leaving 11 bases between them. DNA of the CDR3: TGTGCCATCAGTGAGCCTATCCATCCGTTTTTT. Translated, it gives CAISEPIHPFF.

This chain joins TRBV28 and TRBJ2-7, with TRBD2 matching over 13 bases. The length of the CDR3 is 21 residues. The germline CDR1 and CDR2 sequences are MDHEN and SYDVKM. After removal of 3 bases from V and 3 bases from J, the junction contained 20 bases not matched to a gene. CDR3 in amino acids: CASSLVQGGRGTSGTLYEQYF. CDR3 DNA: TGTGCCAGCAGTTTGGTGCAGGGTGGTAGGGGGACTAGCGGGACCCTCTACGAGCAGTACTTC.

This clonotype was seen ten or more times. The chain employs TRBV7-9 and TRBJ2-7; TRBD1 might be the D (6 bases). The CDR3 length is 13 residues. CDR1 is SEHNR and CDR2 is FQNEAQ in the germline V gene (reference sequence). Trimming cost V 5 bases and J 1 base, with 9 bases left between them. The CDR3 DNA reads as TGTGCCAGCAGCCCGGACAGATCCTACGAGCAGTACTTC. Amino acids: CASSPDRSYEQYF.

This chain joins TRBV4-3 and TRBJ2-7; D is undetermined. CDR3 length equals 15 residues. Germline CDR1 reads LGHNA; CDR2 reads YSLEER. V lost 0 bases and J 2 bases, leaving 11 bases between the germline ends. The CDR3 nucleotides read TGCGCCAGCAGCCAAGAGGTCCTCCCCGCCTACGAGCAGTACTTC. Protein sequence: CASSQEVLPAYEQYF.

This clonotype was detected ten times or more. The V gene is TRBV28, the J gene TRBJ2-2; D is unclear. The germline CDR1 and CDR2 sequences are MDHEN and SYDVKM. There are 15 residues in the CDR3. V shed 3 bases and J shed 6 bases, with 14 bases lying between them. CDR3 sequence (DNA): TGTGCCAGCAGTTTTCCCCGGAACGGCGCCGGGGAGCTGTTTTTT. Protein sequence: CASSFPRNGAGELFF.

There are a few counts of this clonotype. The CDR3 region has the DNA TGCGCCAGCAGCCGCCCGGGACGGACATTCTATGGCTACACCTTC. This translates into CASSRPGRTFYGYTF. This sequence joins TRBV4-1 and TRBJ1-2; TRBD1 is a possible D gene (5 bases). Trimming removed 4 bases from V and 4 bases from J, with 16 bases in between. This CDR3 is built from 15 residues. Looked up from germline, CDR1 is MGHRA and CDR2 is YSYEKL.